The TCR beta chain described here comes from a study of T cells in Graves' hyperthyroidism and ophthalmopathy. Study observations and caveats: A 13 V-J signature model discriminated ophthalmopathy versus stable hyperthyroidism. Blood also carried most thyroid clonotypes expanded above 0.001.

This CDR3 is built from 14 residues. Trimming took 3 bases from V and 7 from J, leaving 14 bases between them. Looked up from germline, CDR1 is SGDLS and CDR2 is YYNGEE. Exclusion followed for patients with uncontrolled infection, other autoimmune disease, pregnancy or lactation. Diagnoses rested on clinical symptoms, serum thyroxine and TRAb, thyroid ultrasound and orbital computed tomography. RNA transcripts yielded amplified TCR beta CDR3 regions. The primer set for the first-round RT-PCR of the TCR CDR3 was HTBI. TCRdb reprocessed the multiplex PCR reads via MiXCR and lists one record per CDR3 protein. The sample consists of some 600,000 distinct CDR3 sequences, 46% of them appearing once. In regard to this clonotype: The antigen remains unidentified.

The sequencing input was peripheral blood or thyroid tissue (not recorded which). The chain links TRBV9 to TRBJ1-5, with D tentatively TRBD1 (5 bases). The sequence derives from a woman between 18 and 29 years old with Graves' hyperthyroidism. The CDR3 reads CASSGGGGFQPQHF. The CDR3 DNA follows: TGTGCCAGCAGCGGGGGGGGGGGTTTCCAGCCCCAGCATTTT.